One and the same sample provided the 28 T cell receptor beta chains below, sequenced in a study of identifying expanded T cells in peripheral blood. Clones were sequenced by immunoSEQ multiplex PCR, and TCRdb holds only the in-frame ones, with some missing. The table has about 52,000 clones, 65% to 90% seen once. The source material was blood. All receptors come from a person aged 18 to 70 in good health.

The J gene is TRBJ2-2, the V gene TRBV7-8; D gene unclear. CDR1 and CDR2 (germline): SGHVS, FQNEAQ. Trimming cost V 6 bases and J 3 bases, with 8 bases left between them. The CDR3 consists of 13 residues. CDR3: CASSRHYTGELFF. In DNA, the CDR3 is TGTGCCAGCAGTCGCCATTACACCGGGGAGCTGTTTTTT. Complete variable domain (other parts from reference TRBV7-8 and TRBJ2-2): GAGVSQSPRYKVAKRGQDVALRCDPISGHVSLFWYQQALGQGPEFLTYFQNEAQLDKSGLPSDRFFAERPEGSVSTLKIQRTQQEDSAVYLCASSRHYTGELFFGEGSRLTVL.

The V gene is TRBV4-3, the J gene TRBJ1-1; no clear D gene. Trimming shortened V by 1 base and J by 1 base, and 10 bases separated the two germline ends. From germline, CDR1 is LGHNA and CDR2 YSLEER. This CDR3 is built from 15 residues. The CDR3 loop reads CASSQVYRRNTEAFF. Written as DNA, the CDR3 is TGCGCCAGCAGCCAAGTTTACCGCCGGAACACTGAAGCTTTCTTT.

The rearrangement links TRBV19 to TRBJ2-5, with 8 positions matching TRBD2. The germline V gene has CDR1 LNHDA and CDR2 SQIVND (reference sequence). J gave up 5 bases and V 4 bases, and 6 bases lay outside the gene matches. The CDR3 runs to 14 residues. The CDR3, as DNA: TGTGCCAGTAGTAGCGGGGGGCCCGGGGAGACCCAGTACTTC. This codes for CASSSGGPGETQYF.

The gene calls are TRBV19 and TRBJ2-2, with TRBD1 identical over 8 bases. This CDR3 has 16 amino acids. Germline V gene lookup returns CDR1 LNHDA and CDR2 SQIVND (reference sequence). J was trimmed by 6 bases and V by 4 bases; bases with no gene match: 10. CDR3 sequence: CASSKRQGRDAGELFF. The CDR3 DNA reads as TGTGCCAGTAGTAAAAGACAGGGGCGTGACGCCGGGGAGCTGTTTTTT.

There are a few counts of this clone. V gene TRBV2 combines with J gene TRBJ2-7; 7 bases fit TRBD1. CDR1 is SNHLY and CDR2 is FYNNEI in the germline V gene. The CDR3 totals 14 residues. With V trimmed by 6 bases and J by 0 bases, 5 bases remained unmatched. CDR3 protein: CASSLGQLSYEQYF. CDR3 nucleotides: TGTGCCAGCAGCCTGGGACAGCTCTCCTACGAGCAGTACTTC. The variable domain in full, with the rest retrieved from reference TRBV2 and TRBJ2-7, is EPEVTQTPSHQVTQMGQEVILRCVPISNHLYFYWYRQILGQKVEFLVSFYNNEISEKSEIFDDQFSVERPDGSNFTLKIRSTKLEDSAMYFCASSLGQLSYEQYFGPGTRLTVT.

A few counts support this clone. The same CDR3 arises from other DNA sequences in this sample as well. The J gene is TRBJ1-2, the V gene TRBV7-9; maybe TRBD1 (5 bases). V lost 1 base to trimming and J lost 2 bases, with 11 bases between them. Germline V CDR1 and CDR2: SEHNR, FQNEAQ (reference sequence). The CDR3 has 15 amino acids. The CDR3 spells CASSLGQGRNYGYTF. As DNA, the CDR3 is TGTGCCAGCAGCTTAGGGCAGGGACGAAACTATGGCTACACCTTC.

This CDR3 is CASSLGRQGGTDTQYF. The CDR3 DNA reads TGTGCCAGCTCCTTGGGTAGGCAGGGTGGCACAGATACGCAGTATTTT. The V gene is TRBV18, the J gene TRBJ2-3; maybe TRBD1 (5 bases). Germline V gene data show CDR1 as KGHSH and CDR2 as LQKENI. The V gene lost 6 bases and the J gene lost 1 base, with 17 bases spanning the gap. The CDR3 sequence is 16 residues long.

The V gene is TRBV6-4, the J gene TRBJ2-7; 9 nucleotides align to TRBD2. V dropped 6 bases and J dropped 0; count of bases not matched to a gene: 6. This CDR3 has 15 amino acids. CDR1 and CDR2 from the germline V gene are MRHNA and SNTAGT. The CDR3 region is CASSLLAGTSYEQYF. The CDR3 DNA is TGTGCCAGCAGCTTACTAGCGGGTACCTCCTACGAGCAGTACTTC.

This clone came up a few times. V usage is TRBV6-1 and J usage is TRBJ2-7; D might be TRBD2 (5 bases). CDR1 and CDR2 from the germline V gene are MNHNS and SASEGT. This CDR3 is built from 13 residues. The V end was cut by 4 bases, the J end by 1 base, with 8 bases between. The CDR3 region has the DNA TGTGCCAGCAGTGCGACGGGGTCCTACGAGCAGTACGTC. Amino acids: CASSATGSYEQYV.

This sequence joins TRBV7-6 and TRBJ1-2; D call uncertain. The CDR3 spans 12 residues. V lost 6 bases and J lost 2, with 7 bases in between. In germline, CDR1 is SGHVS, CDR2 FNYEAQ. CDR3 DNA: TGTGCCAGCAGTTCCAAAAACTATGGCTACACCTTC. Its protein product is CASSSKNYGYTF. The whole variable domain, remainder taken from reference TRBV7-6 and TRBJ1-2, is GAGVSQSPRYKVTKRGQDVALRCDPISGHVSLYWYRQALGQGPEFLTYFNYEAQQDKSGLPNDRFSAERPEGSISTLTIQRTEQRDSAMYRCASSSKNYGYTFGSGTRLTVV.

The V and J genes are TRBV7-3 and TRBJ2-3; no reliable D call. From germline, CDR1 is SGHTA and CDR2 FQGTGA. The CDR3 spans 17 residues. The germline V and J ends were trimmed by 5 bases and 0 bases, with 18 bases remaining between them. The CDR3 DNA is TGTGCCAGCAGCCCCCCCGGGCCCCCCACTAGCACAGATACGCAGTATTTT. Translated: CASSPPGPPTSTDTQYF.

V is TRBV29-1 and J is TRBJ1-5; 7 positions match TRBD1. Germline CDR1 and CDR2: SQVTM and ANQGSEA. V trimming: 4 bases; J trimming: 2 bases; junction bases outside the gene matches: 5. The CDR3 spans 14 residues. CDR3 sequence reads: CSVVTGVGNQPQHF. CDR3 bases: TGCAGCGTTGTTACAGGGGTCGGCAATCAGCCCCAGCATTTT.

The CDR3 DNA reads as TGTGCCAGCAGCCGACAGGGAGGGCACACTGAAGCTTTCTTT. This codes for CASSRQGGHTEAFF. The rearrangement joins TRBV14 to TRBJ1-1, with 7 nucleotides matching TRBD1. The CDR3 runs to 14 residues. J gave up 3 bases and V 4 bases, and 5 bases lay outside the gene matches. The V gene's germline CDR1 is SGHDN and CDR2 FVKESK.

This clone turned up a few times. CDR3 sequence (DNA): TGTGCCAGCAGCTCGGCCGGGACCCTTTCAGATGAGCAGTTCTTC. Its protein product is CASSSAGTLSDEQFF. The chain employs TRBV5-4 and TRBJ2-1; D tentatively reads TRBD1 or TRBD2 (5 bases each). The CDR3 consists of 15 residues. In germline, CDR1 is SGHNT, CDR2 YYREEE (reference sequence). Between the trimmed V and J ends, which lost 3 bases and 8 bases, there was a span of 18 bases.

This clone was counted between two and nine times. Written as DNA, the CDR3 is TGTGCCAGCAGCTTAAATAGGAGGTCGAATGGCTACACCTTC. This translates into CASSLNRRSNGYTF. The chain is built from TRBV7-2 and TRBJ1-2, with no clear D. There are 14 residues in the CDR3. The germline gives CDR1 SGHTA, CDR2 FQGNSA. V was clipped by 2 bases and J by 6 bases, with 13 bases between them.

The rearrangement links TRBV9 to TRBJ2-6, with unresolved D. V was shortened by 0 bases and J by 4 bases, with 8 bases between the two germline ends. CDR1 and CDR2 from the germline V gene are SGDLS and YYNGEE. The CDR3 has 15 amino acids. CDR3 protein: CASSVGVYGANVLTF. CDR3 in DNA: TGTGCCAGCAGCGTAGGGGTTTACGGGGCCAACGTCCTGACTTTC.

The chain carries TRBV2 and TRBJ2-3; D remains unclear. This CDR3 is 13 amino acids long. Per the germline V gene, CDR1 is SNHLY and CDR2 is FYNNEI. V lost 7 bases and J lost 1, with 9 bases in between. The chain's CDR3 is CASTGIGTDTQYF. CDR3 DNA: TGTGCCAGCACTGGCATAGGCACAGATACGCAGTATTTT.

The gene calls are TRBV29-1 and TRBJ2-2; 8 bases fit TRBD1. Germline V CDR1 and CDR2: SQVTM, ANQGSEA. V shed 4 bases and J 1 base; nucleotides not matched to a gene: 2. The CDR3 extends over 14 amino acids. The CDR3 DNA reads TGCAGCGTTGGAGGACAGGGGAACACCGGGGAGCTGTTTTTT. Residues: CSVGGQGNTGELFF.

The V gene is TRBV6-1, the J gene TRBJ2-7, with TRBD1 identical over 7 bases. Germline CDR1 is MNHNS and CDR2 is SASEGT. This CDR3 contains 13 residues. The V and J ends lost 7 bases and 3 bases, in that order; junction bases with no gene match: 6. CDR3 in DNA: TGTGCCAGCACTAAACAGGGGATCTACGAGCAGTACTTC. It codes for CASTKQGIYEQYF.

The genes are TRBV12-5 and TRBJ1-1; D gene ambiguous. The germline CDR1 and CDR2 sequences are LGHNT and FRNRAP. Trimming took off 7 bases at V and 4 bases at J, with 10 bases between the two ends. The CDR3 spans 12 residues. CDR3 in amino acids: CASAPGGTEAFF. The CDR3 coding sequence is TGTGCTAGTGCCCCTGGTGGCACTGAAGCTTTCTTT.

The rearrangement links TRBV7-3 to TRBJ2-1; D not resolved. Trimming removed 1 base at V and 2 bases at J, with 12 bases between. This CDR3 contains 16 residues. Germline V CDR1 and CDR2: SGHTA, FQGTGA. CDR3 loop: CASSLIGVSAYNEQFF. The CDR3 DNA reads TGTGCCAGCAGCTTAATAGGAGTTTCCGCCTACAATGAGCAGTTCTTC.

V usage is TRBV7-3 and J usage is TRBJ2-3; 7 nucleotides align to TRBD2. The J segment lost 0 bases and the V segment lost 3 bases, leaving 3 bases of the junction unmatched. The CDR3 contains 15 residues. CDR1 SGHTA and CDR2 FQGTGA come from the germline V gene. The CDR3 spells CASSLGGASTDTQYF. The CDR3 nucleotides read TGTGCCAGCAGCTTGGGAGGGGCTAGCACAGATACGCAGTATTTT.

V is TRBV12-5 and J is TRBJ1-3; D might be TRBD1 (6 bases). V was clipped by 1 base and J by 4 bases, with 17 bases between them. Germline values: CDR1 LGHNT, CDR2 FRNRAP. The CDR3 has 17 amino acids. CDR3 DNA: TGTGCTAGTGGTTTGGACTTAGTGACAGGATCAGGAAACACCATATATTTT. Its protein is CASGLDLVTGSGNTIYF.

This chain connects TRBV5-4 to TRBJ1-2; 9 nucleotides agree with TRBD1. Per the germline V gene, CDR1 is SGHNT and CDR2 is YYREEE (reference sequence). The trim removed 4 bases at V and 7 bases at J, leaving 8 bases unmatched. CDR3 size: 14 residues. As DNA, the CDR3 is TGTGCCAGCAGCCCACGGACAGGGGAGTCTGGCTACACCTTC. This encodes CASSPRTGESGYTF.

This chain joins TRBV6-1 and TRBJ1-6, with TRBD1 matching over 7 bases. This CDR3 is 16 amino acids long. The ends lost 3 bases at V and 6 bases at J; junction bases unmatched: 8. Germline V gives CDR1 MNHNS, CDR2 SASEGT. The CDR3 spells CASSEGRDRSNSPLHF. CDR3 bases: TGTGCCAGCAGTGAGGGTCGGGACAGATCTAATTCACCCCTCCACTTT.

The V call is TRBV10-1, the J call TRBJ1-3; D is unclear. Germline values: CDR1 WNHNN, CDR2 SYGVQD (reference sequence). V lost 6 bases and J 0 bases, leaving 6 bases between the germline ends. CDR3 length: 13 amino acids. As DNA, the CDR3 is TGCGCCAGCAGCCGGGGCTCTGGAAACACCATATATTTT. It yields the protein CASSRGSGNTIYF.

The V call is TRBV6-1, the J call TRBJ1-1, with D hard to call. Germline values: CDR1 MNHNS, CDR2 SASEGT. The CDR3 consists of 16 residues. V lost 4 bases, J lost 0 bases, and 15 bases lay in between. DNA of the CDR3: TGTGCCAGCAGTGTGAGCCGAGGCTATATGAACACTGAAGCTTTCTTT. As protein: CASSVSRGYMNTEAFF.

This clone was found a few times. The J gene is TRBJ1-6, the V gene TRBV7-9; D unresolved. V gave up 2 bases and J gave up 9 bases, with 5 bases separating them. There are 12 residues in the CDR3. CDR1 and CDR2 (germline): SEHNR, FQNEAQ (reference sequence). The CDR3 loop is CASSLPSSPLHF. For the CDR3, the DNA is TGTGCCAGCAGCTTACCGAGTTCACCCCTCCACTTT.